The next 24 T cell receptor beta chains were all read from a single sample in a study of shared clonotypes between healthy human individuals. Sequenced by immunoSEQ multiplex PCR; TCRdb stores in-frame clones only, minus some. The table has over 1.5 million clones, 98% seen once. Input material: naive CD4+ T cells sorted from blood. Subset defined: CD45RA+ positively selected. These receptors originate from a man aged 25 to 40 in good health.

CDR3 nucleotide sequence: TGTGCCAGCAGCCAAGATAGAAGTTTCCTGGGCACTGAAGCTTTCTTT. Translation gives CASSQDRSFLGTEAFF. The V gene is TRBV14, the J gene TRBJ1-1; D not resolved. Trimming shortened V by 0 bases and J by 4 bases, and 15 bases separated the two germline ends. The CDR3 is 16 residues long. Per germline, CDR1 SGHDN and CDR2 FVKESK.

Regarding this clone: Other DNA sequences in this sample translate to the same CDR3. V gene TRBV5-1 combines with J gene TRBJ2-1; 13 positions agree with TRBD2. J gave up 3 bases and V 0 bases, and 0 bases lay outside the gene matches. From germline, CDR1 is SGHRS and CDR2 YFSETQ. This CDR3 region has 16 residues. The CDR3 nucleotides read TGCGCCAGCAGCTTGGGACTAGCGGGAGGCTACAATGAGCAGTTCTTC. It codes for CASSLGLAGGYNEQFF. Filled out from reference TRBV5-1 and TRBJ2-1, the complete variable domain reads KAGVTQTPRYLIKTRGQQVTLSCSPISGHRSVSWYQQTPGQGLQFLFEYFSETQRNKGNFPGRFSGRQFSNSRSEMNVSTLELGDSALYLCASSLGLAGGYNEQFFGPGTRLTVL.

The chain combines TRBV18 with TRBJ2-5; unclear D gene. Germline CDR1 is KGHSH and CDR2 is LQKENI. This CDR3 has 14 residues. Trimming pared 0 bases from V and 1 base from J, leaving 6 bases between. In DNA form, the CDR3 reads TGTGCCAGCTCACCACCTCCCAGCCAAGAGACCCAGTACTTC. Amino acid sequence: CASSPPPSQETQYF.

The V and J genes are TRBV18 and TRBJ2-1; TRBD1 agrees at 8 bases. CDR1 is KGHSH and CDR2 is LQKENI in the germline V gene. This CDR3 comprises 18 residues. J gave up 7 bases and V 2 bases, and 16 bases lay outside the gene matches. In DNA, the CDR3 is TGTGCCAGCTCACCAAGGGACAGGAGTTTAGATCGAGCAAATGAGCAGTTCTTC. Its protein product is CASSPRDRSLDRANEQFF.

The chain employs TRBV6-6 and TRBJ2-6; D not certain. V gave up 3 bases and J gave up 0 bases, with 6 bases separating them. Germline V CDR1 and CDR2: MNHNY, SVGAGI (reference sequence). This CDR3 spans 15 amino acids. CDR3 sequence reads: CASSYFGSGANVLTF. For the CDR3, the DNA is TGTGCCAGCAGTTATTTTGGCTCTGGGGCCAACGTCCTGACTTTC.

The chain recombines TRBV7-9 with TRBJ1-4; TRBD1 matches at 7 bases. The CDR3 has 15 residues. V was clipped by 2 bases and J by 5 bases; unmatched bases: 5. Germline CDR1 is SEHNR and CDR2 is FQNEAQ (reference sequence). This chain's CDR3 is CASSLPGGGNEKLFF. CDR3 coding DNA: TGTGCCAGCAGCTTACCAGGGGGAGGGAATGAAAAACTGTTTTTT.

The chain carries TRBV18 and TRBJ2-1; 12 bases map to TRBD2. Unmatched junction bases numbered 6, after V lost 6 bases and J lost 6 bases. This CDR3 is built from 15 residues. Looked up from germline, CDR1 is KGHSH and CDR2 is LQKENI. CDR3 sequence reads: CASSETSGSSNEQFF. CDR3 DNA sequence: TGTGCCAGCTCCGAGACTAGCGGGAGTTCCAATGAGCAGTTCTTC.

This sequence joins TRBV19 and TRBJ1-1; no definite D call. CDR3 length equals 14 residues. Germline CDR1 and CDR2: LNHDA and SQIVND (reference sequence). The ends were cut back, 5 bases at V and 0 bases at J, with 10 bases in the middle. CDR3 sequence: CASSRGGLNTEAFF. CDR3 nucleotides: TGTGCCAGTAGTCGAGGAGGGTTGAACACTGAAGCTTTCTTT.

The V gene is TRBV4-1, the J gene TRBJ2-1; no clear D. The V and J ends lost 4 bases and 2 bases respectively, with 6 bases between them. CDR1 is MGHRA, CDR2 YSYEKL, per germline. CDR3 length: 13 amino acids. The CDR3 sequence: CASSPAAYNEQFF. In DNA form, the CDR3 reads TGCGCCAGCAGCCCGGCGGCCTACAATGAGCAGTTCTTC.

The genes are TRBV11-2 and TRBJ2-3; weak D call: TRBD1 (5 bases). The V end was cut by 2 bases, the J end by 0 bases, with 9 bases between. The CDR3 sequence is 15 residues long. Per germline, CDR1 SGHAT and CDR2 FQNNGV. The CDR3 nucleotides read TGTGCCAGCAGCTTAATTAGGGGTAGCACAGATACGCAGTATTTT. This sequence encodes CASSLIRGSTDTQYF. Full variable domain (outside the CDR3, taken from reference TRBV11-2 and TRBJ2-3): EAGVAQSPRYKIIEKRQSVAFWCNPISGHATLYWYQQILGQGPKLLIQFQNNGVVDDSQLPKDRFSAERLKGVDSTLKIQPAKLEDSAVYLCASSLIRGSTDTQYFGPGTRLTVL.

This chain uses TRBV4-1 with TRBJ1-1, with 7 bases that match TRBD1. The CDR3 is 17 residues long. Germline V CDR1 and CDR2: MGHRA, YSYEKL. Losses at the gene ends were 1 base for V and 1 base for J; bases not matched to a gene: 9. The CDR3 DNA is TGCGCCAGCAGCCAAGCCCAGGGGGGGACTAAGAACACTGAAGCTTTCTTT. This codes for CASSQAQGGTKNTEAFF.

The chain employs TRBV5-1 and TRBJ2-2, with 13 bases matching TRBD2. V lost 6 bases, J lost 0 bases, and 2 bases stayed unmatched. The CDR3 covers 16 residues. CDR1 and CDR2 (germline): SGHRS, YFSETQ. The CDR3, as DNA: TGCGCCAGCACTGGACTAGCGGGGGCGAACACCGGGGAGCTGTTTTTT. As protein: CASTGLAGANTGELFF.

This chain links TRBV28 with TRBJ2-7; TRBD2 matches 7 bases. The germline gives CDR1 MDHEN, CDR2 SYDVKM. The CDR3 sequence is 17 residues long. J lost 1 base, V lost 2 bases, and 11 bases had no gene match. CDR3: CASSLMRRAGESYEQYF. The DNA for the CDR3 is TGTGCCAGCAGTTTAATGAGGAGGGCGGGAGAGTCCTACGAGCAGTACTTC.

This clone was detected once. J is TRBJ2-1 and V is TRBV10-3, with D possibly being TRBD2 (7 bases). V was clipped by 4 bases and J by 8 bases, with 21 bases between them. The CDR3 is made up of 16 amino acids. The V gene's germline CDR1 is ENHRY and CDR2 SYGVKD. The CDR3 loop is CAISAGRGSLGDEQFF. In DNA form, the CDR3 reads TGTGCCATCAGTGCAGGGAGGGGGTCCTTGGGAGATGAGCAGTTCTTC.

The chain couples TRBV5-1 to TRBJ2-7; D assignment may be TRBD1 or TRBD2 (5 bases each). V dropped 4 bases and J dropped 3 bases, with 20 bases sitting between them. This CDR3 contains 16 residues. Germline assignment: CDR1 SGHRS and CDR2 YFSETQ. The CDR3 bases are TGCGCCAGCAGCGTGGGGGTAGGGATCTCCAGCTACGAGCAGTACTTC. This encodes CASSVGVGISSYEQYF.

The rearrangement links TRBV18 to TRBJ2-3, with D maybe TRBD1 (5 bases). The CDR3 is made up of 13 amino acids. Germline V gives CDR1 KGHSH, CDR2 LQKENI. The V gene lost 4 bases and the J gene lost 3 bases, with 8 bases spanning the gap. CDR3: CASSQPGTDTQYF. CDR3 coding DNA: TGTGCCAGCTCACAGCCAGGGACAGATACGCAGTATTTT.

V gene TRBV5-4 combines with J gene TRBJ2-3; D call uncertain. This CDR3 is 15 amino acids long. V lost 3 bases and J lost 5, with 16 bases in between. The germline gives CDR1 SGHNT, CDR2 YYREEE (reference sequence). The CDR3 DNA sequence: TGTGCCAGCAGCTCCTCCAAACGGGTTGAAGATACGCAGTATTTT. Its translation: CASSSSKRVEDTQYF.

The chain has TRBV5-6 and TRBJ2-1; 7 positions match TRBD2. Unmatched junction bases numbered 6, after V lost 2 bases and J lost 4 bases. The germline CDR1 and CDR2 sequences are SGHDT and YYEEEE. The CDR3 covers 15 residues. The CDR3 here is CASSFRGSNYNEQFF. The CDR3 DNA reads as TGTGCCAGCAGCTTCCGCGGGAGCAATTACAATGAGCAGTTCTTC.

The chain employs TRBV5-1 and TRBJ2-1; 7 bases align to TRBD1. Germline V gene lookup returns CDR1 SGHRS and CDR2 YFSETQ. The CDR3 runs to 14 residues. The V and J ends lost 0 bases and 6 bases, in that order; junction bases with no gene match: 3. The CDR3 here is CASSLEGTVNEQFF. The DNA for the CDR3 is TGCGCCAGCAGCTTGGAAGGGACAGTCAATGAGCAGTTCTTC.

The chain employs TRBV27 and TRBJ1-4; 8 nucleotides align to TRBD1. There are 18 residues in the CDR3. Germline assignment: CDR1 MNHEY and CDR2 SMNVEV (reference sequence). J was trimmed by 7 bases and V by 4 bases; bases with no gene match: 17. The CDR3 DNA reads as TGTGCCAGCAGTTCGATACTCCTGGGACAGGCACTTACTGAAAAACTGTTTTTT. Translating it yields CASSSILLGQALTEKLFF.

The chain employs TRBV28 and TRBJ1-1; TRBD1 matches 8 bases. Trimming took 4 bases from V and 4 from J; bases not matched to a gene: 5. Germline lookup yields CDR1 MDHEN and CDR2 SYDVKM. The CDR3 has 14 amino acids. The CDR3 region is CASSWVGQGTEAFF. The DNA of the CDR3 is TGTGCCAGCAGTTGGGTCGGACAGGGCACTGAAGCTTTCTTT.

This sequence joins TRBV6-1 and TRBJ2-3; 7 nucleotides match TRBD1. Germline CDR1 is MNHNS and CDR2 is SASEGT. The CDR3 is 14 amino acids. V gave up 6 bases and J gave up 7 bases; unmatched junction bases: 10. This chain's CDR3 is CASSVTFRGYTQYF. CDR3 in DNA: TGTGCCAGCAGCGTAACCTTCAGGGGGTATACGCAGTATTTT.

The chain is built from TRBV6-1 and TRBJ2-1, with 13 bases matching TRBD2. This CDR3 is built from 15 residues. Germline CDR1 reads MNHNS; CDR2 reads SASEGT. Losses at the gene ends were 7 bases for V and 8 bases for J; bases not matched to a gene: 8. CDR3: CASNIGTSGNYEQFF. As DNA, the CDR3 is TGTGCCAGCAACATAGGGACTAGCGGGAACTATGAGCAGTTCTTC.

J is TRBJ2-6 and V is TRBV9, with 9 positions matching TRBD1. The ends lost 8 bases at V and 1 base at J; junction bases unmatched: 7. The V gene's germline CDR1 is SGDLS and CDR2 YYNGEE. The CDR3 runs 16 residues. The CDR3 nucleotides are TGTGCCAGTACGGGACAGGGTCATTCTGGGGCCAACGTCCTGACTTTC. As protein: CASTGQGHSGANVLTF.